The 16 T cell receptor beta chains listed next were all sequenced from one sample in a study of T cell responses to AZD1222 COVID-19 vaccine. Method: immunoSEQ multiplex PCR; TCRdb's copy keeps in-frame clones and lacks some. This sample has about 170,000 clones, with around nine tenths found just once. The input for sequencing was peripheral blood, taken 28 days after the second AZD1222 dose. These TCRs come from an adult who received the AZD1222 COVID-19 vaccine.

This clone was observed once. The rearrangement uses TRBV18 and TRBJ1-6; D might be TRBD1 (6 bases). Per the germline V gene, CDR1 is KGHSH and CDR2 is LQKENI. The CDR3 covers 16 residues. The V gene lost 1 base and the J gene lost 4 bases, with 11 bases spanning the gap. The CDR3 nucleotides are TGTGCCAGCTCACCACAACAGGGCGTGTATAATTCACCCCTCCACTTT. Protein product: CASSPQQGVYNSPLHF.

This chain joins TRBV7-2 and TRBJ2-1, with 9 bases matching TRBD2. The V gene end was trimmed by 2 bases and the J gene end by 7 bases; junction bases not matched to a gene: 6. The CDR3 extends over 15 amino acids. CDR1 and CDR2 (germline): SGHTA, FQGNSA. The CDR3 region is CASSLQAGGLNEQFF. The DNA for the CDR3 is TGTGCCAGCAGCTTACAGGCGGGGGGGCTGAATGAGCAGTTCTTC.

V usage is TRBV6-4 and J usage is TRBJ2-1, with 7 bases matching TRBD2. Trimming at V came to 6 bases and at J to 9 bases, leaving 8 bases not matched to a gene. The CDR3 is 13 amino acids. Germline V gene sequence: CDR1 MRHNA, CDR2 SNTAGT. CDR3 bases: TGTGCCAGCAGCCGCGTGCGGGGGAGTGAGCAGTTCTTC. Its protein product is CASSRVRGSEQFF.

The CDR3 here is CASSPSRAGVDTEAFF. The CDR3 DNA reads as TGTGCCAGCTCACCAAGTAGGGCGGGGGTCGACACTGAAGCTTTCTTT. The J gene is TRBJ1-1, the V gene TRBV18; D is possibly TRBD1 (5 bases). The CDR3 length is 16 residues. Germline-derived CDR1 and CDR2 are KGHSH and LQKENI. Trimming removed 2 bases from V and 3 bases from J, with 16 bases in between.

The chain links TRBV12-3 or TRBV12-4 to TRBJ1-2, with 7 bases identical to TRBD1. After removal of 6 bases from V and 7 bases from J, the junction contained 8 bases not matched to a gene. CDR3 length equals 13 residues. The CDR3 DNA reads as TGTGCCAGCAGAAGACAGGGCGAGGGTGGCTACACCTTC. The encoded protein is CASRRQGEGGYTF.

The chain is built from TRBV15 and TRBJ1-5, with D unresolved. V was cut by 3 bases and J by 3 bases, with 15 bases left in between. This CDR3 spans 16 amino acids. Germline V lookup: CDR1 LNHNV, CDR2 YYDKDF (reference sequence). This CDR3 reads CATSSPEVGINQPQHF. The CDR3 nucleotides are TGTGCCACCAGCAGCCCCGAAGTGGGGATCAATCAGCCCCAGCATTTT.

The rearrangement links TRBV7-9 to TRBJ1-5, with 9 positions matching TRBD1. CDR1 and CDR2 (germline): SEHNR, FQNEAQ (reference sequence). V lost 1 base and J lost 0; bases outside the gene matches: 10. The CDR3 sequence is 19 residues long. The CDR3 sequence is CASSLVTGQGKNSNQPQHF. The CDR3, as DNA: TGTGCCAGCAGCTTAGTCACGGGACAGGGAAAGAATAGCAATCAGCCCCAGCATTTT. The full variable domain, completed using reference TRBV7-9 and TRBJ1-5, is DTGVSQNPRHKITKRGQNVTFRCDPISEHNRLYWYRQTLGQGPEFLTYFQNEAQLEKSRLLSDRFSAERPKGSFSTLEIQRTEQGDSAMYLCASSLVTGQGKNSNQPQHFGDGTRLSIL.

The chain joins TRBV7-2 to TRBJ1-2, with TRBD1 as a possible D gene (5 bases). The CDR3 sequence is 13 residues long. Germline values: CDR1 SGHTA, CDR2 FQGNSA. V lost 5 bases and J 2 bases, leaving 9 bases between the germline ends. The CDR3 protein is CASSRRDNYGYTF. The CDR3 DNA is TGTGCCAGCAGCCGCAGGGACAACTATGGCTACACCTTC.

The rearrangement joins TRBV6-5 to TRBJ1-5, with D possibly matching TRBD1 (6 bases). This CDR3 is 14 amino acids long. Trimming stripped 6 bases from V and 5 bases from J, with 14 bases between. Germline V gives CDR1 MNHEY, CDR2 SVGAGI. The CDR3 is CASRTRGLDQPQHF. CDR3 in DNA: TGTGCCAGCAGGACTCGGGGGCTGGATCAGCCCCAGCATTTT.

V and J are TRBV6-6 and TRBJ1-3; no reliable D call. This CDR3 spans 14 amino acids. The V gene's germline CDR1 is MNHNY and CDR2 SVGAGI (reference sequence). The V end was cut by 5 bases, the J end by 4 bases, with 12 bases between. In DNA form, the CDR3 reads TGTGCCAGCAGTGTAACAACTACGGGAAACACCATATATTTT. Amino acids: CASSVTTTGNTIYF.

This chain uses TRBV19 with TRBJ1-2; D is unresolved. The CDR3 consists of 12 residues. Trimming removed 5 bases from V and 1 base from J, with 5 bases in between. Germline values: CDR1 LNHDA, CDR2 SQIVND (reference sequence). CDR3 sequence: CASSYSNYGYTF. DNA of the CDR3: TGTGCCAGTAGTTACAGTAACTATGGCTACACCTTC.

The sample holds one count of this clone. The CDR3 DNA sequence: TGTGCCAGCAGTCCCTCCCAATGGGGGGGCTATGGCTACACCTTC. This encodes CASSPSQWGGYGYTF. The V and J genes are TRBV3-1 (or the pseudogene TRBV3-2) and TRBJ1-2, with D possibly matching TRBD1 (5 bases). Germline lookup yields CDR1 LGHDT and CDR2 YNNKEL (reference sequence). Trimming took off 6 bases at V and 4 bases at J, with 18 bases between the two ends. The CDR3 has 15 residues.

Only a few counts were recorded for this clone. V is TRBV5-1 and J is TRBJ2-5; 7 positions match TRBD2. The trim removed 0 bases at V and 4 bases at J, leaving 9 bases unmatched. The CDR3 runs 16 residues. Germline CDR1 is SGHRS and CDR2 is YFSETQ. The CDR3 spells CASSLEAGVFTETQYF. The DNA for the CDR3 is TGCGCCAGCAGCTTGGAGGCGGGGGTTTTCACAGAGACCCAGTACTTC.

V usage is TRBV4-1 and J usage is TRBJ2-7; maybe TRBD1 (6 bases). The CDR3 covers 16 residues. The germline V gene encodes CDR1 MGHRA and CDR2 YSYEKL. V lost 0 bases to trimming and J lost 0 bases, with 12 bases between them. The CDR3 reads CASSQDLGGPSYEQYF. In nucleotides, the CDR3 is TGCGCCAGCAGCCAAGACTTAGGGGGACCCTCCTACGAGCAGTACTTC.

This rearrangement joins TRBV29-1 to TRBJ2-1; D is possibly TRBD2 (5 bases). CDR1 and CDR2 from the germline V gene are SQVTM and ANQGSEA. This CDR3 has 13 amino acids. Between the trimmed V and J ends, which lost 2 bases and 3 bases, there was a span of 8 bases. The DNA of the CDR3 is TGCAGCGTTGAAACGGGGTACTACAATGAGCAGTTCTTC. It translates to CSVETGYYNEQFF.

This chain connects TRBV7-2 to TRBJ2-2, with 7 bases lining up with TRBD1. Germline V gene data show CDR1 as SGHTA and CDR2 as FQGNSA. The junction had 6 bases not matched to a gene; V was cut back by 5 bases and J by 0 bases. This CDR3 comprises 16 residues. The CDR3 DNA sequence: TGTGCCAGCAGCCATGGGACAGTTTCGAACACCGGGGAGCTGTTTTTT. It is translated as CASSHGTVSNTGELFF.